Shown below are 25 T cell receptor beta chains from a single sample sequenced in a study of regulatory T cells in long-lasting Graves disease. Building the TCR beta libraries relied on iRepertoire HTBI primers, and CDR3 regions underwent Arm-PCR. TCRdb independently ran MiXCR on the multiplex PCR reads; one entry per CDR3 protein. The profile shows hundreds of thousands of distinct CDR3 sequences, 20% to 25% of them singletons. The time point denotes: persistent/refractory GD, antithyroid drugs over 5 years with positive TRAb. From PBMCs, RNA was extracted and then used to make the TCR library. Here the sequenced sample was peripheral blood mononuclear cells (PBMCs), taken when the disease was refractory, from a patient treated with antithyroid drugs. Source of these receptors: a female donor with Graves disease.

This clonotype showed up many times. The rearrangement uses TRBV12-3 or TRBV12-4 and TRBJ2-7; 9 bases match TRBD1. J lost 2 bases, V lost 3 bases, and 8 bases had no gene match. The CDR3 is made up of 16 amino acids. The CDR3 sequence is CASSLGWTGDPYEQYF. The CDR3 nucleotides are TGTGCCAGCAGTTTGGGATGGACAGGGGATCCCTACGAGCAGTACTTC.

Many counts were recorded for this clonotype. The chain employs TRBV11-3 and TRBJ1-2, with D uncertain. Germline-derived CDR1 and CDR2 are SGHNT and YENEEA. The CDR3 is made up of 14 amino acids. V gave up 5 bases and J gave up 0 bases, with 10 bases separating them. CDR3 amino acids: CASSPLAANYGYTF. The CDR3 nucleotides are TGTGCCAGCAGCCCACTTGCAGCTAACTATGGCTACACCTTC.

This clonotype was counted between two and nine times. The chain links TRBV29-1 to TRBJ1-5, with D unclear. The CDR3 loop spans 12 amino acids. V was trimmed by 4 bases and J by 6 bases, leaving 10 bases between them. In germline, CDR1 is SQVTM, CDR2 ANQGSEA. The CDR3 nucleotides read TGCAGCGTTGTCGATTTTGGTCAGCCCCAGCATTTT. As protein: CSVVDFGQPQHF. The variable domain in full, completed from reference TRBV29-1 and TRBJ1-5, reads SAVISQKPSRDICQRGTSLTIQCQVDSQVTMMFWYRQQPGQSLTLIATANQGSEATYESGFVIDKFPISRPNLTFSTLTVSNMSPEDSSIYLCSVVDFGQPQHFGDGTRLSIL.

This clonotype was found many times. The chain employs TRBV15 and TRBJ2-5; D tentatively reads TRBD1 or TRBD2 (5 bases each). Germline lookup yields CDR1 LNHNV and CDR2 YYDKDF (reference sequence). Trimming took off 2 bases at V and 5 bases at J, with 21 bases between the two ends. CDR3 length equals 17 residues. The CDR3 DNA follows: TGTGCCACCAGCAGACTTGGGGCCGGGGCGGTTGAGGAGACCCAGTACTTC. This encodes CATSRLGAGAVEETQYF.

The rearrangement joins TRBV6-1 to TRBJ2-2; TRBD2 aligns across 12 bases. CDR3 length: 15 amino acids. Unmatched junction bases numbered 3, after V lost 6 bases and J lost 4 bases. CDR1 is MNHNS, CDR2 SASEGT, per germline. CDR3 residues: CASSQTSGGTGELFF. The CDR3, as DNA: TGTGCCAGCAGCCAGACTAGCGGGGGCACCGGGGAGCTGTTTTTT.

This clonotype occurred many times. V usage is TRBV12-3 or TRBV12-4 and J usage is TRBJ1-6; 9 positions match TRBD1. J gave up 8 bases and V 3 bases, and 8 bases lay outside the gene matches. The CDR3 totals 16 residues. CDR3 amino acids: CASSFLGWTGDSPLHF. CDR3 DNA sequence: TGTGCCAGCAGTTTCTTGGGATGGACAGGGGATTCACCCCTCCACTTT.

This clonotype showed up many times. The chain is built from TRBV28 and TRBJ2-6, with a tentative D call TRBD1 (6 bases). This CDR3 region has 17 residues. The germline V and J ends were trimmed by 5 bases and 3 bases, with 17 bases remaining between them. Per the germline V gene, CDR1 is MDHEN and CDR2 is SYDVKM. CDR3: CASSPDLGAVGANVLTF. The CDR3, as DNA: TGTGCCAGCAGTCCCGATCTGGGGGCAGTTGGGGCCAACGTCCTGACTTTC.

The chain employs TRBV5-6 and TRBJ2-3; no clear D gene. The CDR3 contains 14 residues. V was pared by 0 bases and J by 2 bases, with 7 bases between. Germline V gives CDR1 SGHDT, CDR2 YYEEEE. CDR3 nucleotides: TGTGCCAGCAGCTTGGTAACGATCACAGATACGCAGTATTTT. This encodes CASSLVTITDTQYF.

This rearrangement joins TRBV9 to TRBJ1-1, with a possible D match to TRBD1 (5 bases). The CDR3 has 15 amino acids. The V gene's germline CDR1 is SGDLS and CDR2 YYNGEE. The V end lost 3 bases, the J end lost 1 base, and 13 bases lay between the germline ends. CDR3 in DNA: TGTGCCAGCAGCGGAGGGGACCGATCGAACACTGAAGCTTTCTTT. Its translation: CASSGGDRSNTEAFF.

The chain couples TRBV3-1 to TRBJ1-2, with 7 bases identical to TRBD1. The germline V gene has CDR1 LGHDT and CDR2 YNNKEL (reference sequence). Germline trimming cut 4 bases from V and 6 bases from J; bases unmatched to any gene: 8. The CDR3 is 14 residues long. DNA for the CDR3: TGTGCCAGCAGCCCACGGGACAGTCGGAATGGCTACACCTTC. This sequence encodes CASSPRDSRNGYTF.

Comment on this clonotype: A much larger clone lies a single base off, so this may be a read error. This chain uses TRBV6-2 or TRBV6-3 with TRBJ1-2, with a possible D match to TRBD1 (6 bases). The germline V gene has CDR1 MNHEY and CDR2 SVGEGT. The CDR3 loop spans 17 amino acids. CDR3 coding DNA: TGTGTCAGCAGTTACTCCGGCCAGGGGAAAGGTTTCTATGGCTACACCTTC. Its protein is CVSSYSGQGKGFYGYTF.

At least ten counts were recorded for this clonotype. The J gene is TRBJ2-2, the V gene TRBV20-1; TRBD2 might be the D (5 bases). The CDR3 has 15 residues. V was pared by 6 bases and J by 5 bases, with 19 bases between. CDR1 DFQATT and CDR2 SNEGSKA come from the germline V gene (reference sequence). CDR3 sequence (DNA): TGCAGTGCAGCCCGCTCGAGAGGGCCAACCGGGGAGCTGTTTTTT. It yields the protein CSAARSRGPTGELFF.

This clonotype was counted many times. The rearrangement joins TRBV10-3 to TRBJ2-6; 7 positions match TRBD1. Germline assignment: CDR1 ENHRY and CDR2 SYGVKD. This CDR3 contains 18 residues. V shed 6 bases and J 2 bases; nucleotides not matched to a gene: 13. CDR3 DNA: TGTGCCATCAGCCCATCCCACAGAGGGGGCGCTGGGGCCAACGTCCTGACTTTC. This translates into CAISPSHRGGAGANVLTF.

A few counts support this clonotype. The J gene is TRBJ1-6, the V gene TRBV19, with D unresolved. V was pared by 3 bases and J by 0 bases, with 6 bases between. The CDR3 has 15 amino acids. Per the germline V gene, CDR1 is LNHDA and CDR2 is SQIVND (reference sequence). The CDR3 spells CASSMWGSYNSPLHF. DNA for the CDR3: TGTGCCAGTAGTATGTGGGGCTCCTATAATTCACCCCTCCACTTT.

Turning to this clonotype: Mismatch with germline at one junction end may stem from a read error. V usage is TRBV4-1 and J usage is TRBJ1-4, with D maybe TRBD1 (5 bases). This CDR3 comprises 16 residues. Per germline, CDR1 MGHRA and CDR2 YSYEKL. In DNA, the CDR3 is TGTGCCAGCAGCCAACACACAACCGGGACCTCCACCGGGCTGTTTTTT. It codes for CASSQHTTGTSTGLFF.

This clonotype came up a few times. V usage is TRBV20-1 and J usage is TRBJ2-7; D uncertain. This CDR3 is built from 12 residues. The V and J ends lost 5 bases and 3 bases respectively, with 11 bases between them. CDR1 is DFQATT, CDR2 SNEGSKA, per germline (reference sequence). The CDR3 bases are TGCAGTGCTCAGAGAACGAACTACGAGCAGTACTTC. It yields the protein CSAQRTNYEQYF.

The table lists this clonotype with a few counts. The chain couples TRBV30 to TRBJ1-2, with a possible D match to TRBD1 (6 bases). In germline, CDR1 is GTSNPN, CDR2 SVGIG (reference sequence). CDR3 size: 13 residues. Trimming took 2 bases from V and 4 from J, leaving 11 bases between them. The CDR3 loop is CAWSTGTPYGYTF. CDR3 nucleotide sequence: TGTGCCTGGAGTACAGGGACCCCCTATGGCTACACCTTC. Variable domain in full (rest from reference TRBV30 and TRBJ1-2): SQTIHQWPATLVQPVGSPLSLECTVEGTSNPNLYWYRQAAGRGLQLLFYSVGIGQISSEVPQNLSASRPQDRQFILSSKKLLLSDSGFYLCAWSTGTPYGYTFGSGTRLTVV.

As regards this clonotype: This may arise from a read error, as a much more abundant clone is one base away. The CDR3 DNA is TGTGCCAGCAGCTTAGTTTCTCAGAAGAACGCTGAAGCTTTCTTT. Its protein is CASSLVSQKNAEAFF. The J gene is TRBJ1-1, the V gene TRBV7-9; D is ambiguous. CDR1 and CDR2 from the germline V gene are SEHNR and FQNEAQ (reference sequence). The CDR3 extends over 15 amino acids.

A remark on this clonotype: A much larger clone lies one base from this, so it may be a read error. This rearrangement joins TRBV6-2 or TRBV6-3 to TRBJ1-1; D might be TRBD1 (6 bases). The CDR3 is 15 amino acids. Looked up from germline, CDR1 is MNHEY and CDR2 is SVGEGT. This CDR3 reads CVSSYEGVLNTEAFF. The DNA of the CDR3 is TGTGTCAGCAGTTACGAGGGGGTCTTGAACACTGAAGCTTTCTTT.

This clonotype came up once. This sequence joins TRBV4-1 and TRBJ1-1; perhaps TRBD1 as D (5 bases). Germline V gene data show CDR1 as MGHRA and CDR2 as YSYEKL. The V end was cut by 3 bases, the J end by 3 bases, with 14 bases between. There are 15 residues in the CDR3. The CDR3 DNA sequence: TGCGCCAGCAGCCACCCCATAATGGGGCACACTGAAGCTTTCTTT. It encodes CASSHPIMGHTEAFF.

This clonotype occurred a few times. This chain connects TRBV11-3 to TRBJ1-1; 7 bases match TRBD1. The germline CDR1 and CDR2 sequences are SGHNT and YENEEA. The trim removed 5 bases at V and 4 bases at J, leaving 7 bases unmatched. The CDR3 is made up of 14 amino acids. The CDR3 reads CASSQGDVSTEAFF. In DNA, the CDR3 is TGTGCCAGCAGCCAGGGGGATGTAAGCACTGAAGCTTTCTTT.

In its sample, this clonotype was seen a few times. V is TRBV5-1 and J is TRBJ2-5; the match to TRBD2 covers 15 bases. The V gene's germline CDR1 is SGHRS and CDR2 YFSETQ. With V trimmed by 1 base and J by 5 bases, 3 bases remained unmatched. This CDR3 has 16 residues. The CDR3 DNA is TGCGCCAGCAGCTTGTGGACTAGCGGGAGGGGTGAGACCCAGTACTTC. Translated, it gives CASSLWTSGRGETQYF.

The chain combines TRBV6-1 with TRBJ1-2, with D tentatively TRBD1 (5 bases). The CDR3 consists of 13 residues. Germline lookup yields CDR1 MNHNS and CDR2 SASEGT. The germline V and J ends were trimmed by 7 bases and 5 bases, with 14 bases remaining between them. In DNA, the CDR3 is TGTGCCAGCACCCTCCGGGGGTTTTATGGCTACACCTTC. Translating gives CASTLRGFYGYTF.

This rearrangement joins TRBV19 to TRBJ1-5; D call uncertain. Germline values: CDR1 LNHDA, CDR2 SQIVND (reference sequence). Trimming removed 1 base at V and 0 bases at J, with 10 bases between. CDR3 length: 16 residues. The CDR3 nucleotides read TGTGCCAGTAGTATAGGTATCCCACCTAGCAATCAGCCCCAGCATTTT. Its translation is CASSIGIPPSNQPQHF.

This clonotype was counted many times. V gene TRBV19 combines with J gene TRBJ1-4, with 7 nucleotides matching TRBD1. The ends lost 6 bases at V and 3 bases at J; junction bases unmatched: 7. This CDR3 comprises 15 residues. The germline V gene has CDR1 LNHDA and CDR2 SQIVND (reference sequence). The chain's CDR3 is CASSPRDRSNEKLFF. The CDR3 bases are TGTGCCAGTAGCCCCCGGGACAGATCTAATGAAAAACTGTTTTTT.